This T cell receptor (beta chain) is from a study of blood T cell repertoires in COVID-19. Study details: The analysed material was cDNA or gDNA that came from T cells, B-cell-depleted T cells, or PBMCs.

The germline V and J ends were trimmed by 3 bases and 0 bases, with 13 bases remaining between them. This CDR3 is 16 amino acids long. CDR1 and CDR2 from the germline V gene are KGHSH and LQKENI. Study members were between 18 and 89 years old and lived in roughly 24 US regions. The method was immunoSEQ multiplex PCR; TCRdb's version includes in-frame clones alone and lacks a portion of them. The table includes approximately 240,000 clones, around 83% detected once. Input material: PBMCs or T cells enriched from blood (not recorded which). The source of this sequence is a middle-aged woman with acute COVID-19. The rearrangement joins TRBV18 to TRBJ2-3; D not certain. CDR3 residues: CASSPLPGVSTDTQYF. CDR3 in DNA: TGTGCCAGCTCACCCCTCCCAGGCGTAAGCACAGATACGCAGTATTTT. The whole variable domain, filled in from reference TRBV18 and TRBJ2-3, reads NAGVMQNPRHLVRRRGQEARLRCSPMKGHSHVYWYRQLPEEGLKFMVYLQKENIIDESGMPKERFSAEFPKEGPSILRIQQVVRGDSAAYFCASSPLPGVSTDTQYFGPGTRLTVL.